The rows below give T cell receptor beta chains drawn from one sample of a study of cytomegalovirus exposure and HLA in healthy donors. Only in-frame clones appear in the TCRdb table, and some are missing; sequencing was by immunoSEQ multiplex PCR. The sample has about 69,000 clones; around four fifths are singletons. The sample comprised PBMCs. Source of these receptors: a woman aged 25-40 years in good health and CMV-seropositive. CDR3s include the opening cysteine and the closing phenylalanine or tryptophan. A D gene is named only where the DNA matches it firmly. Clone size appears in some rows only: once, few, many, or a class for an expanded clone.

TRBV7-2,TRBJ1-1,TRBD1,.,CASSVTRQGSEAFF,TGTGCCAGCAGCGTGACCCGACAGGGGAGTGAAGCTTTCTTT
TRBV14,TRBJ2-7,.,.,CASSYGQLPSYEQYF,TGTGCCAGCAGCTATGGACAGCTCCCGTCCTACGAGCAGTACTTC
TRBV18,TRBJ1-2,.,.,CASSPRGEDTAGYTF,TGTGCCAGCTCACCACGGGGCGAGGACACCGCTGGCTACACCTTC
TRBV5-1,TRBJ2-1,TRBD2,.,CASSLVAGDNEQFF,TGCGCCAGCAGCTTGGTAGCGGGAGACAATGAGCAGTTCTTC
TRBV2,TRBJ1-2,.,.,CASSEAPRSGGYTF,TGTGCCAGCAGTGAGGCCCCAAGGTCGGGAGGCTACACCTTC
TRBV28,TRBJ2-7,TRBD2,.,CASSLWGLAGGGDF,TGTGCCAGCAGTTTATGGGGACTAGCCGGGGGCGGGGACTTC
TRBV30,TRBJ1-1,TRBD1,.,CAWSVGGGEAFF,TGTGCCTGGAGTGTAGGGGGCGGGGAAGCTTTCTTT
TRBV27,TRBJ1-5,TRBD1,.,CASREAGGHQPQHF,TGTGCCAGCAGAGAAGCAGGGGGGCATCAGCCCCAGCATTTT
TRBV20-1,TRBJ2-1,.,.,CSAIIEFF,TGCAGTGCTATAATAGAGTTCTTC
TRBV6-5,TRBJ1-1,TRBD1,.,CASTLNGQGDTEAFF,TGTGCCAGCACCCTAAACGGACAGGGGGACACTGAAGCTTTCTTT
TRBV7-2,TRBJ1-3,.,.,CASSSTGLGGNTIYF,TGTGCCAGCAGCTCTACAGGGCTGGGGGGAAACACCATATATTTT
TRBV9,TRBJ1-1,.,once,CASSVIGGANTEAFF,TGTGCCAGCAGCGTAATTGGGGGGGCGAACACTGAAGCTTTCTTT
TRBV6-1,TRBJ1-2,TRBD1,.,CASTLGQDYGYTF,TGTGCCAGCACTCTGGGACAGGACTATGGCTACACCTTC
TRBV7-6,TRBJ2-1,TRBD2,.,CASSLGSGTSALNEQFF,TGTGCCAGCAGCTTAGGTTCCGGGACTAGCGCCCTTAATGAGCAGTTCTTC
TRBV29-1,TRBJ1-4,TRBD1,few,CSVDRGRNEKLFF,TGCAGCGTAGACAGGGGGAGGAATGAAAAACTGTTTTTT
TRBV6-5,TRBJ2-5,TRBD1,once,CASRWTGRGETQYF,TGTGCCAGCAGGTGGACAGGGAGAGGCGAGACCCAGTACTTC
TRBV30,TRBJ1-2,.,.,CAWSQGGGGSARGNYGYTF,TGTGCCTGGAGCCAAGGGGGGGGCGGATCCGCTCGAGGGAACTATGGCTACACCTTC
TRBV5-4,TRBJ2-5,TRBD2,.,CASSRTSGRPQETQYF,TGTGCCAGCAGCCGGACTAGCGGGAGACCCCAAGAGACCCAGTACTTC
TRBV5-1,TRBJ2-1,.,many,CASSLEDSYNEQFF,TGCGCCAGCAGCTTGGAGGACAGCTACAATGAGCAGTTCTTC
TRBV30,TRBJ2-1,TRBD2,.,CAWRLAGGGFRNEQFF,TGTGCCTGGAGACTAGCGGGAGGGGGTTTTAGGAATGAGCAGTTCTTC
TRBV6-5,TRBJ1-3,.,.,CASSYGGSGNTIYF,TGTGCCAGCAGTTACGGAGGCTCTGGAAACACCATATATTTT
TRBV14,TRBJ2-3,.,.,CASKDINPTDTQYF,TGTGCCAGCAAAGACATCAACCCCACAGATACGCAGTATTTT
TRBV11-2,TRBJ1-2,.,.,CASSLWGVSAYGYTF,TGTGCCAGCAGCTTATGGGGGGTTAGCGCCTATGGCTACACCTTC
TRBV15,TRBJ1-1,TRBD1,.,CATSREATGGQAFF,TGTGCCACCAGCAGAGAAGCGACAGGGGGACAGGCTTTCTTT
TRBV4-1,TRBJ1-1,TRBD1,.,CASSQDPQGALNTEAFF,TGCGCCAGCAGCCAAGATCCACAGGGGGCATTGAACACTGAAGCTTTCTTT
TRBV6-1,TRBJ2-1,TRBD2,.,CASSEASGSFYNEQFF,TGTGCCAGCAGTGAAGCTAGCGGGTCATTCTACAATGAGCAGTTCTTC
TRBV5-6,TRBJ2-1,TRBD1,.,CASSPQTGNEQFF,TGTGCCAGCAGCCCCCAGACAGGGAATGAGCAGTTCTTC
TRBV4-1,TRBJ2-1,TRBD2,.,CASSRVGSGRRNEQFF,TGCGCCAGCAGCCGAGTAGGTAGCGGGAGGAGGAATGAGCAGTTCTTC
TRBV30,TRBJ2-3,TRBD2,once,CAWIGTSGSTDTQYF,TGTGCCTGGATTGGGACTAGCGGGAGCACAGATACGCAGTATTTT
TRBV4-1,TRBJ2-7,.,.,CASSQVTASYEQYF,TGCGCCAGCAGCCAAGTCACAGCCTCCTACGAGCAGTACTTC
TRBV10-3,TRBJ2-5,TRBD1,.,CAISAGDRDQETQYF,TGTGCCATCAGCGCCGGGGACAGGGACCAAGAGACCCAGTACTTC
TRBV29-1,TRBJ2-7,TRBD2,.,CSVEGLAGSSYEQYF,TGCAGCGTTGAAGGGCTAGCGGGGAGCTCCTACGAGCAGTACTTC
TRBV5-6,TRBJ2-7,.,.,CASSRLYEQYF,TGTGCCAGCAGCCGTCTTTACGAGCAGTACTTC
TRBV6-1,TRBJ2-1,.,.,CASTIRRNEQFF,TGTGCCAGCACCATACGCAGGAATGAGCAGTTCTTC
TRBV27,TRBJ2-5,TRBD1,.,CASSQTGDYETQYF,TGTGCCAGCAGCCAGACAGGGGATTACGAGACCCAGTACTTC
TRBV5-6,TRBJ1-1,.,.,CASSGGSRYAEAFF,TGTGCCAGCAGCGGGGGGAGTCGGTATGCTGAAGCTTTCTTT
TRBV30,TRBJ2-7,.,.,CAWSMSHSYEQYF,TGTGCCTGGAGTATGTCCCACTCCTACGAGCAGTACTTC
TRBV5-1,TRBJ2-3,TRBD1,.,CASSGRQGASTDTQYF,TGCGCCAGCAGCGGACGACAGGGGGCTTCCACAGATACGCAGTATTTT
TRBV4-2,TRBJ2-3,TRBD2,few,CASSQTGTSGSDTQYF,TGTGCCAGCAGCCAAACCGGGACTAGCGGATCAGATACGCAGTATTTT
TRBV15,TRBJ2-5,.,.,CATSTKRPLGGETQYF,TGTGCCACCAGCACCAAACGGCCCCTTGGCGGGGAGACCCAGTACTTC
TRBV7-2,TRBJ2-5,TRBD2,.,CASSLVRGSETQYF,TGTGCCAGCAGCTTAGTGCGGGGGTCAGAGACCCAGTACTTC
TRBV6-5,TRBJ2-7,.,.,CASSYKGSPYEQYF,TGTGCCAGCAGTTATAAAGGGAGTCCCTACGAGCAGTACTTC
TRBV5-4,TRBJ2-3,.,.,CASSLGMIASADTQYF,TGTGCCAGCAGCTTGGGGATGATAGCTTCAGCGGATACGCAGTATTTT
TRBV10-3,TRBJ1-5,.,.,CAISEEGRGDQPQHF,TGTGCCATCAGTGAGGAGGGGAGGGGGGATCAGCCCCAGCATTTT
TRBV9,TRBJ1-1,.,once,CASSGIEDTEAFF,TGTGCCAGCAGCGGAATAGAGGACACTGAAGCTTTCTTT
TRBV9,TRBJ2-7,.,.,CASSVAQGSYEQYF,TGTGCCAGCAGCGTAGCACAGGGCTCCTACGAGCAGTACTTC
TRBV4-1,TRBJ2-3,.,.,CASSPFFHSWSTDTQYF,TGCGCCAGCAGCCCCTTTTTCCACTCATGGAGCACAGATACGCAGTATTTT
TRBV5-1,TRBJ2-3,.,once,CASSLASGVIDTQYF,TGCGCCAGCAGCTTGGCCTCGGGGGTCATAGATACGCAGTATTTT
TRBV30,TRBJ2-1,TRBD2,few,CAWGRGRASYNEQFF,TGTGCCTGGGGCCGCGGGAGGGCCTCTTACAATGAGCAGTTCTTC
TRBV18,TRBJ1-1,TRBD1,.,CASSPMDRGAFF,TGTGCCAGCTCACCCATGGACAGGGGAGCTTTCTTT
TRBV2,TRBJ1-5,.,few,CASTGEHQPQHF,TGTGCCAGCACGGGGGAACATCAGCCCCAGCATTTT
TRBV28,TRBJ2-1,.,.,CASSFRGSSYNEQFF,TGTGCCAGCAGTTTTAGAGGCAGCTCCTACAATGAGCAGTTCTTC
TRBV10-2,TRBJ2-4,.,once,CASSEGQGIAKNIQYF,TGCGCCAGCAGTGAAGGGCAGGGGATAGCCAAAAACATTCAGTACTTC
TRBV6-5,TRBJ2-1,.,.,CASSWGGGEQFF,TGTGCCAGCAGTTGGGGCGGAGGGGAGCAGTTCTTC
TRBV19,TRBJ2-7,TRBD2,.,CASSIGGRRPYEQYF,TGTGCCAGTAGTATCGGCGGGAGGAGACCCTACGAGCAGTACTTC
TRBV5-1,TRBJ2-3,.,.,CASSLSTDTQYF,TGCGCCAGCAGCCTTAGCACAGATACGCAGTATTTT
TRBV5-4,TRBJ2-3,TRBD2,.,CASRLRSGMTDTQYF,TGTGCCAGCAGGTTAAGAAGCGGGATGACAGATACGCAGTATTTT
TRBV4-2,TRBJ2-2,TRBD2,once,CASSRTSGDTGELFF,TGTGCCAGCAGCCGCACTAGCGGCGACACCGGGGAGCTGTTTTTT
TRBV29-1,TRBJ2-7,.,.,CSVTAPNYEQYF,TGCAGCGTTACAGCTCCCAACTACGAGCAGTACTTC
TRBV28,TRBJ1-1,.,.,CASIGPKPNTEAFF,TGTGCCAGCATTGGTCCCAAGCCGAACACTGAAGCTTTCTTT